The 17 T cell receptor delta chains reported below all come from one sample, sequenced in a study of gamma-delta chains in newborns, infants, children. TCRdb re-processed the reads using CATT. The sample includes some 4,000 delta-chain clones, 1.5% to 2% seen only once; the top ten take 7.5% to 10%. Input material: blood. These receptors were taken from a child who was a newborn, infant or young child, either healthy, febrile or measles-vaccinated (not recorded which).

The CDR3 sequence is CACDAVLGASSWDTRQMFF. In nucleotides, the CDR3 is TGTGCCTGTGACGCCGTACTGGGGGCCAGCTCCTGGGACACCCGACAGATGTTTTTC. J is TRDJ3 and V is TRDV2, with 8 positions matching TRDD3. This CDR3 is 19 amino acids long. Germline V gene data show CDR1 as GEAIGNYY and CDR2 as EKD. After removal of 3 bases from V and 0 bases from J, the junction contained 9 bases not matched to a gene.

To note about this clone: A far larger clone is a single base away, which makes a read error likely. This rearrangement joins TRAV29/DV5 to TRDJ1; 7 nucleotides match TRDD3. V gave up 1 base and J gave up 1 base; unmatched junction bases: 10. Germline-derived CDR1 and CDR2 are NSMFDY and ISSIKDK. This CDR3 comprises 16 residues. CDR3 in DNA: TGTGCAGCAAGCCCCGGGGGGATGGGGGGCACCGATAAACTCATCTTT. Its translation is CAASPGGMGGTDKLIF.

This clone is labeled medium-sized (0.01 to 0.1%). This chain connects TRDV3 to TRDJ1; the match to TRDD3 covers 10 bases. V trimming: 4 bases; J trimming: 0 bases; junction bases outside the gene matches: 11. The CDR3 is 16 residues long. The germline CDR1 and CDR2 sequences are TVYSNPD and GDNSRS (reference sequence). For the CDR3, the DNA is TGTGCCTCCTCTTACTGGGGGATCTCCTACACCGATAAACTCATCTTT. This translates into CASSYWGISYTDKLIF.

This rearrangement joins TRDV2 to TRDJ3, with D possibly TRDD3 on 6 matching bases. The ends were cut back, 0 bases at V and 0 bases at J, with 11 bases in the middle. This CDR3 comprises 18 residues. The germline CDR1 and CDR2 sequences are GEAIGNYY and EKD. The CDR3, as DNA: TGTGCCTGTGACACCGCTGGGGTTAGCTCCTGGGACACCCGACAGATGTTTTTC. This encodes CACDTAGVSSWDTRQMFF.

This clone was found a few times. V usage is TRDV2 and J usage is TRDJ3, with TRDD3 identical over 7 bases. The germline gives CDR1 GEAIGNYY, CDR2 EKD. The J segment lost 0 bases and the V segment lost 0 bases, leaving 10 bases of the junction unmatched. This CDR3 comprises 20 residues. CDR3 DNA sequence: TGTGCCTGTGACACCGGACGGGGGATCCCTAGCTCCTGGGACACCCGACAGATGTTTTTC. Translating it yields CACDTGRGIPSSWDTRQMFF.

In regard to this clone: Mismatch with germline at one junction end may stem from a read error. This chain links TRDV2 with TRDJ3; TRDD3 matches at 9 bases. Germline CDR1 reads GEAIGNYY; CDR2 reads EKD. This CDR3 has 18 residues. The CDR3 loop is CARDTVGDISWDTRQMFF. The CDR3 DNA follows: TGTGCCCGTGACACGGTGGGGGATATCTCCTGGGACACCCGACAGATGTTTTTC.

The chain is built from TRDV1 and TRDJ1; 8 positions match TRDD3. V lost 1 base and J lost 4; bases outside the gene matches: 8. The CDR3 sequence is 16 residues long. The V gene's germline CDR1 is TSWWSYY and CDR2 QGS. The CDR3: CALGEHRLGIHDKLIF. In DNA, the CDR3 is TGTGCTCTTGGGGAACACAGACTGGGGATACACGATAAACTCATCTTT.

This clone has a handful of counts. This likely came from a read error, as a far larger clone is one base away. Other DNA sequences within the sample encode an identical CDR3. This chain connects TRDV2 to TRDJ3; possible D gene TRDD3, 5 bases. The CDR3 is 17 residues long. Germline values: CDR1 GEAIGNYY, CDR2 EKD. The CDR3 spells CACAITHGSWDTRQMFF. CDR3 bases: TGTGCCTGTGCCATTACTCACGGGTCCTGGGACACTCGACAGATGTTTTTC.

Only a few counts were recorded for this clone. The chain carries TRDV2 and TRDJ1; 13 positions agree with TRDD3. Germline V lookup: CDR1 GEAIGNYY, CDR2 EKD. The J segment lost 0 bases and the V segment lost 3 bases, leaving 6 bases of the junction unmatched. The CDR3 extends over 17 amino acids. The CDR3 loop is CACDVLGDTQYTDKLIF. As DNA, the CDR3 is TGTGCCTGTGACGTACTGGGGGATACGCAGTACACCGATAAACTCATCTTT.

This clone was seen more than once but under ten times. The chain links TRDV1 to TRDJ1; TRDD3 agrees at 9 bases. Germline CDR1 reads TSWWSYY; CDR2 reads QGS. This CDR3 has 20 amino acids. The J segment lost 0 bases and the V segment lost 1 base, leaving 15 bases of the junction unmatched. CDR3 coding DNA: TGTGCTCTTGGGGAACCAATCCCCCTACTGGGGGACTTGTACACCGATAAACTCATCTTT. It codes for CALGEPIPLLGDLYTDKLIF.

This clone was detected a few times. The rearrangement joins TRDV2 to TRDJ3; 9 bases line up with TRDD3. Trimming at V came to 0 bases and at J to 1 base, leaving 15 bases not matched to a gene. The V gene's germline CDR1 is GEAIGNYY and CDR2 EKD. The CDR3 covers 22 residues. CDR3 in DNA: TGTGCCTGTGACACCGTTCTGGGGGATTCCTCCCAAATTTCCTGGGACACCCGACAGATGTTTTTC. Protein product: CACDTVLGDSSQISWDTRQMFF.

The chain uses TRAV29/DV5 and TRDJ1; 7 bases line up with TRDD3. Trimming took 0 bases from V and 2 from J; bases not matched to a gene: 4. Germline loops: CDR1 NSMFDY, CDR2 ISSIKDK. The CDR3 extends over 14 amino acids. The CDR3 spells CAASAGGDTDKLIF. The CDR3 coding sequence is TGTGCAGCAAGCGCGGGGGGGGATACCGATAAACTCATCTTT. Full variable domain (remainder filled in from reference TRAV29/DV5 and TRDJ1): DQQVKQNSPSLSVQEGRISILNCDYTNSMFDYFLWYKKYPAEGPTFLISISSIKDKNEDGRFTVFLNKSAKHLSLHIVPSQPGDSAVYFCAASAGGDTDKLIFGKGTRVTVEP.

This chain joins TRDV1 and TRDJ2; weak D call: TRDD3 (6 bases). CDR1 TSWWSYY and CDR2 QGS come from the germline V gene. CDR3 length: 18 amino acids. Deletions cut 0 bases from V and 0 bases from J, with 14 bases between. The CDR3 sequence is CALGELLGGAPLTAQLFF. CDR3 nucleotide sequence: TGTGCTCTTGGGGAACTACTCGGGGGAGCACCTTTGACAGCACAACTCTTCTTT.

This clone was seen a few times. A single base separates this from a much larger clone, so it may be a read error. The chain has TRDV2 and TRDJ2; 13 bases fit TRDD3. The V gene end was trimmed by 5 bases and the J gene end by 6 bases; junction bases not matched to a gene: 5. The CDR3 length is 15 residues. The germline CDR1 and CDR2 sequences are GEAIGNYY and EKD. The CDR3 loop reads CACGILGDTAAQLFF. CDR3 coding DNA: TGTGCCTGTGGCATACTGGGGGATACGGCAGCACAACTCTTCTTT.

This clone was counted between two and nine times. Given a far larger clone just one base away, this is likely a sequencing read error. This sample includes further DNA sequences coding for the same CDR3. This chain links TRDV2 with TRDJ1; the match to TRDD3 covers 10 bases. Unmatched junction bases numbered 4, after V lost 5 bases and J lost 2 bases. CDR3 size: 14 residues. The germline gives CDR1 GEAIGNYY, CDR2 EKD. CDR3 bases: TGTGCCTGTGGCGTACTGGGGGATACCGATAAACTCATCTTT. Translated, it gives CACGVLGDTDKLIF.

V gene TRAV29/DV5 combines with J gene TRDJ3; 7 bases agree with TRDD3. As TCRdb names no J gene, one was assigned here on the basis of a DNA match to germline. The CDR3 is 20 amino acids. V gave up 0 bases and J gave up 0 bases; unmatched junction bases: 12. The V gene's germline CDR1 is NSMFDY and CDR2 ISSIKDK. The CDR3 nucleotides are TGTGCAGCAAGCGCAATCGGCGGGGGATTAAGCTCCTGGGACACCCGACAGATGTTTTTC. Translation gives CAASAIGGGLSSWDTRQMFF. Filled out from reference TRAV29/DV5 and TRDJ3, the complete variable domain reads DQQVKQNSPSLSVQEGRISILNCDYTNSMFDYFLWYKKYPAEGPTFLISISSIKDKNEDGRFTVFLNKSAKHLSLHIVPSQPGDSAVYFCAASAIGGGLSSWDTRQMFFGTGIKLFVEP.

For the CDR3, the DNA is TGTGCCTGTGACACCGTTGGGGGATACCCCTGGGACACCCGACAGATGTTTTTC. Amino acids: CACDTVGGYPWDTRQMFF. The J gene is TRDJ3, the V gene TRDV2; 10 bases fit TRDD3. The germline V gene has CDR1 GEAIGNYY and CDR2 EKD. V dropped 0 bases and J dropped 2; count of bases not matched to a gene: 3. CDR3 size: 18 residues.